These T cell receptor beta chains were read from a single sample in a study of blood T cells in healthy people across ages. TCRdb processed the 5' RACE reads anew with MiXCR; each CDR3 protein has one entry. The table shows about 640,000 distinct CDR3 sequences, with approximately 59% occurring only once. Sequenced: blood. The receptors originated from a man in his sixties in good health. Each CDR3 is given with its conserved first and last residue. The D gene is left open where the match is weak. Clone size appears in some rows only: once, few, many, or a class for an expanded clone.

CDR3 protein	CDR3 DNA	V gene	clone size	J gene	D gene
CASRTGEYNEQFF	TGTGCCAGCCGGACAGGGGAGTACAATGAGCAGTTCTTC	TRBV12-3/TRBV12-4	few	TRBJ2-1	TRBD1
CASSQDRRGPYTDTQYF	TGCGCCAGCAGCCAAGACAGGCGGGGACCATACACAGATACGCAGTATTTT	TRBV4-1	.	TRBJ2-3	.
CASSTTGGKYNEQFF	TGTGCCAGCAGCACGACAGGGGGTAAATACAATGAGCAGTTCTTC	TRBV6-6	.	TRBJ2-1	TRBD1
CASSQGGGQDTEAFF	TGTGCCAGCAGCCAAGGGGGAGGGCAGGACACTGAAGCTTTCTTT	TRBV3-1	few	TRBJ1-1	.
CSASRHRAYNEQFF	TGCAGTGCTAGCAGGCACAGGGCCTACAATGAGCAGTTCTTC	TRBV20-1	.	TRBJ2-1	.
CASSRQGRRGETQYF	TGTGCCAGCAGTCGACAGGGCCGGCGAGGAGAGACCCAGTACTTC	TRBV2	.	TRBJ2-5	TRBD1
CASSLVGSDTQYF	TGTGCCAGCAGCTTAGTTGGATCCGATACGCAGTATTTT	TRBV7-2	few	TRBJ2-3	.
CASSLAGGSGYEQYF	TGCGCCAGCAGCTTGGCGGGAGGGTCCGGCTACGAGCAGTACTTC	TRBV5-1	.	TRBJ2-7	TRBD2
CASSQDEGGGNYNEQFF	TGCGCCAGCAGCCAAGATGAGGGCGGGGGGAACTACAATGAGCAGTTCTTC	TRBV4-1	.	TRBJ2-1	TRBD2
CATRGQPNTEAFF	TGTGCGACCCGCGGACAACCGAACACTGAAGCTTTCTTT	TRBV11-1	.	TRBJ1-1	.
CASSFETGVEKLFF	TGTGCCAGCAGCTTTGAGACAGGGGTTGAAAAACTGTTTTTT	TRBV7-9	once	TRBJ1-4	TRBD1
CASSGRSGTDTQYF	TGTGCCAGCAGCGGGCGATCAGGGACAGATACGCAGTATTTT	TRBV11-3	.	TRBJ2-3	.
CASVLAGGREQFF	TGTGCCAGCGTCCTAGCGGGGGGCCGTGAGCAGTTCTTC	TRBV11-1	.	TRBJ2-1	TRBD2
CSVDRGGVTGELFF	TGCAGCGTAGATCGGGGGGGCGTAACCGGGGAGCTGTTTTTT	TRBV29-1	.	TRBJ2-2	TRBD2
CAGSLDVTGELFF	TGCGCCGGCAGCTTGGATGTCACCGGGGAGCTGTTTTTT	TRBV5-1	.	TRBJ2-2	.
CSARGWDTQYF	TGCAGTGCTAGAGGTTGGGATACGCAGTATTTT	TRBV20-1	.	TRBJ2-3	.
CSVEEWGASGANVLTF	TGCAGCGTTGAAGAATGGGGAGCCTCTGGGGCCAACGTCCTGACTTTC	TRBV29-1	.	TRBJ2-6	.
CASSLQGGHGYTF	TGCGCCAGCAGCTTGCAGGGTGGACATGGCTACACCTTC	TRBV5-1	.	TRBJ1-2	.
CAISDGDTSKNIQYF	TGTGCCATCAGCGACGGGGACACCTCCAAAAACATTCAGTACTTC	TRBV10-3	.	TRBJ2-4	.
CASSTTGVWSTDTQYF	TGTGCCAGCAGCACGACAGGGGTTTGGAGCACAGATACGCAGTATTTT	TRBV9	few	TRBJ2-3	TRBD1
CASSFRTSTDTQYF	TGCGCCAGCAGCTTTAGGACTAGCACAGATACGCAGTATTTT	TRBV5-1	.	TRBJ2-3	.
CASSLDGQDPYNEQFF	TGTGCCAGCAGCCTCGATGGACAGGACCCCTACAATGAGCAGTTCTTC	TRBV5-7	.	TRBJ2-1	TRBD1
CASSLGLETGELFF	TGTGCCAGCAGCTTAGGGTTAGAGACCGGGGAGCTGTTTTTT	TRBV7-2	.	TRBJ2-2	.
CASISGTRGVAETQYF	TGTGCCAGCATCTCCGGGACTAGGGGAGTTGCGGAGACCCAGTACTTC	TRBV21-1	.	TRBJ2-5	.
CASTWGWRTNAKLFF	TGTGCCAGCACCTGGGGGTGGCGGACTAATGCAAAACTGTTTTTT	TRBV21-1	.	TRBJ1-4	.
CASSRDRAEAFF	TGTGCCAGCAGTCGGGACCGTGCAGAAGCTTTCTTT	TRBV11-1	.	TRBJ1-1	.
CASSPDPNEKLFF	TGTGCCAGCTCACCGGACCCTAATGAAAAACTGTTTTTT	TRBV18	.	TRBJ1-4	.
CASSQVVEQFF	TGTGCCAGCAGCCAAGTTGTTGAGCAGTTCTTC	TRBV3-1	.	TRBJ2-1	.